These 23 T cell receptor beta chains originate from one sample sequenced in a study of blood T cells in healthy people across ages (dated by TCRdb to about 2015). Libraries were made using 5' RACE. The listed sequencing device is Illumina HiSeq 2500. A second PCR of 7 to 11 cycles was performed with a sample-barcoded 5' primer and a J-beta primer mix. TCRdb reanalyzed the raw reads on its own, using fastp at Q25 for trimming and MiXCR for clone calling, and kept in-frame beta chains. A single entry per CDR3 protein holds the most common genes and DNA from its merged rows. Within this sample are some 710,000 distinct CDR3 sequences, with around half of them counted one time only. Clones ranked in the top ten supply about a sixth of the sample. Sequenced input: blood. The source of these receptors is a man older than 75 in good health.

This clonotype was counted between two and nine times. This chain connects TRBV20-1 to TRBJ2-1; a weak D match, TRBD1 (7 bases). Trimming left V 4 bases short and J 4 bases short, with 20 bases between. Germline loops: CDR1 DFQATT, CDR2 SNEGSKA (reference sequence). The CDR3 length is 16 residues. For the CDR3, the DNA is TGCAGTGCTAACAACATGGTGTCAGGGGGGTACAATGAGCAGTTCTTC. It specifies CSANNMVSGGYNEQFF.

The V call is TRBV6-5, the J call TRBJ2-6, with 7 nucleotides matching TRBD1. This CDR3 comprises 15 residues. J was trimmed by 2 bases and V by 11 bases; bases with no gene match: 9. The germline CDR1 and CDR2 sequences are MNHEY and SVGAGI. CDR3 sequence (DNA): TGTGCCGCAAAAGAAGACAGGGCTGGGGCCAACGTCCTGACTTTC. It translates to CAAKEDRAGANVLTF.

There are a few counts of this clonotype. The chain combines TRBV6-5 with TRBJ2-7; TRBD1 is a possible D gene (5 bases). V was shortened by 9 bases and J by 2 bases, with 20 bases between the two germline ends. The CDR3 consists of 15 residues. From germline, CDR1 is MNHEY and CDR2 SVGAGI. The CDR3 sequence is CASHSPGQPPYEQYF. The CDR3 DNA sequence: TGTGCCAGTCACTCCCCAGGGCAACCACCCTACGAGCAGTACTTC.

This rearrangement joins TRBV7-2 to TRBJ2-5; weak D call: TRBD2 (7 bases). In germline, CDR1 is SGHTA, CDR2 FQGNSA. The CDR3 extends over 13 amino acids. CDR3 DNA sequence: TGTGTAACAGGGCGGGAGATACAAGAGACCCAGTACTTC. This encodes CVTGREIQETQYF.

In its sample, this clonotype was seen a few times. This chain connects TRBV5-1 to TRBJ2-7; TRBD1 matches 12 bases. Germline V lookup: CDR1 SGHRS, CDR2 YFSETQ. The trim removed 1 base at V and 4 bases at J, leaving 6 bases unmatched. The CDR3 consists of 16 residues. Written as DNA, the CDR3 is TGCGCCAGCAGCTTGATCGGGACAGGGGGCCTTTACGAGCAGTACTTC. Protein product: CASSLIGTGGLYEQYF.

V is TRBV20-1 and J is TRBJ2-7; 10 bases line up with TRBD1. Germline loops: CDR1 DFQATT, CDR2 SNEGSKA (reference sequence). This CDR3 contains 14 residues. With 6 bases clipped from V and 1 base from J, the junction kept 6 bases outside the gene matches. The CDR3 nucleotides read TGCAGTGCAGGCCGGGACAGGGGATCCTACGAGCAGTACTTC. Its translation: CSAGRDRGSYEQYF.

This clonotype was found a few times. This rearrangement joins TRBV2 to TRBJ2-1, with D perhaps TRBD1 or TRBD2 (5 bases each). V lost 8 bases to trimming and J lost 2 bases, with 13 bases between them. This CDR3 contains 14 residues. CDR1 and CDR2 (germline): SNHLY, FYNNEI. CDR3 DNA sequence: TGTGCCAGCCGTAGGGACGGAACCTACAATGAGCAGTTCTTC. Translation gives CASRRDGTYNEQFF.

Regarding this clonotype: A read error may be the cause here, since a much bigger clone is one base away. The chain is built from TRBV24-1 and TRBJ2-3, with D perhaps being TRBD1 or TRBD2 (5 bases each). This CDR3 comprises 14 residues. Germline assignment: CDR1 KGHDR and CDR2 SFDVKD. V lost 7 bases and J lost 4, with 14 bases in between. In DNA, the CDR3 is TGTGCCACCAGGGAAGCGAGGGACGCAGATACGCAGTATTTT. Its translation: CATREARDADTQYF.

In DNA, the CDR3 is TGCGCCAGCAGCTTCGCAGGGTCATATGAGCAGTTCTTC. Residues: CASSFAGSYEQFF. This rearrangement joins TRBV5-1 to TRBJ2-1; possibly TRBD1 for D (5 bases). CDR1 SGHRS and CDR2 YFSETQ come from the germline V gene. V shed 2 bases and J shed 8 bases, with 11 bases lying between them. This CDR3 is built from 13 residues.

A few counts support this clonotype. The chain recombines TRBV5-1 with TRBJ2-7; 8 nucleotides line up with TRBD1. CDR1 is SGHRS, CDR2 YFSETQ, per germline. The CDR3 is made up of 16 amino acids. With V trimmed by 2 bases and J by 4 bases, 11 bases remained unmatched. CDR3 DNA: TGCGCCAGCAGCTTCGGACCAGGACAGGGTCCGTACGAGCAGTACTTC. It translates to CASSFGPGQGPYEQYF.

In regard to this clonotype: Being one base from a much bigger clone, this may be a read error. The chain employs TRBV11-2 and TRBJ2-3; D may be TRBD1 (5 bases). The last part of the DNA fits TRBJ1-5 better; the J call may be wrong. This CDR3 is 15 amino acids long. Germline CDR1 reads SGHAT; CDR2 reads FQNNGV. The CDR3 nucleotides are TGTGCCAGCAGCTTAGTCGGGACTACCACAGATACGCAGCATTTT. It yields the protein CASSLVGTTTDTQHF.

The chain couples TRBV5-1 to TRBJ2-2; maybe TRBD2 (6 bases). CDR1 is SGHRS, CDR2 YFSETQ, per germline. This CDR3 comprises 14 residues. The V end lost 7 bases, the J end lost 4 bases, and 14 bases lay between the germline ends. The CDR3 DNA reads as TGCGCCAGCGGCCAGGGAGGACCCACCGGGGAGCTGTTTTTT. It specifies CASGQGGPTGELFF.

The rearrangement uses TRBV20-1 and TRBJ1-2; perhaps TRBD1 as D (6 bases). Germline values: CDR1 DFQATT, CDR2 SNEGSKA (reference sequence). The CDR3 has 12 residues. Trimming shortened V by 5 bases and J by 5 bases, and 12 bases separated the two germline ends. CDR3 sequence reads: CSAPQGFYGYTF. The CDR3 nucleotides read TGCAGTGCTCCACAGGGTTTTTATGGCTACACCTTC.

The chain is built from TRBV10-3 and TRBJ2-7, with 7 bases identical to TRBD1. CDR1 is ENHRY, CDR2 SYGVKD, per germline. Germline trimming cut 2 bases from V and 6 bases from J; bases unmatched to any gene: 13. CDR3 size: 16 residues. CDR3 region: CAISEGGQFVYAEQYF. In DNA form, the CDR3 reads TGTGCCATCAGTGAGGGGGGACAGTTCGTCTACGCCGAGCAGTACTTC.

This clonotype was seen only once. An end of the junction does not agree with germline; a read error may underlie this. The chain employs TRBV6-5 and TRBJ2-3; no clear D gene. Germline V lookup: CDR1 MNHEY, CDR2 SVGAGI. This CDR3 spans 15 amino acids. CDR3 DNA: TGTGCCAACAGTTACACAACTTCAAGCACAGATACGCAGTATTTT. Residues: CANSYTTSSTDTQYF.

This rearrangement joins TRBV2 to TRBJ2-1, with a possible D match to TRBD2 (6 bases). This CDR3 region has 14 residues. CDR1 is SNHLY and CDR2 is FYNNEI in the germline V gene. V dropped 7 bases and J dropped 3 bases, with 13 bases sitting between them. Written as DNA, the CDR3 is TGTGCCAGCATAGCTAGCGAGCTCTACAATGAGCAGTTCTTC. Its translation: CASIASELYNEQFF.

The CDR3: CASSYSGSTEAFF. CDR3 sequence (DNA): TGTGCCAGCAGTTACTCGGGGAGCACTGAAGCTTTCTTT. V is TRBV6-5 and J is TRBJ1-1; unclear D gene. The germline CDR1 and CDR2 sequences are MNHEY and SVGAGI. The V gene lost 0 bases and the J gene lost 4 bases, with 6 bases spanning the gap. The CDR3 extends over 13 amino acids.

Regarding this clonotype: Relative to the germline gene, one junction end is altered; a read error may explain this. This chain uses TRBV15 with TRBJ1-2; D is perhaps TRBD1 (6 bases). The CDR3 contains 17 residues. Germline CDR1 reads LNHNV; CDR2 reads YYDKDF (reference sequence). CDR3 residues: CAASTVGGAGYAVGYTF. The CDR3 nucleotides read TGTGCCGCCAGCACCGTGGGGGGGGCAGGGTACGCGGTTGGCTACACCTTC.

To note about this clonotype: This may arise from a read error, as a much more abundant clone is one base away. This rearrangement joins TRBV20-1 to TRBJ2-7; D is perhaps TRBD1 or TRBD2 (5 bases each). The CDR3 extends over 15 amino acids. Germline V gives CDR1 DFQATT, CDR2 SNEGSKA (reference sequence). The V end lost 6 bases, the J end lost 4 bases, and 22 bases lay between the germline ends. The CDR3 coding sequence is TGCAGTGCCGCCGGCCGTCCGGGGCATTATTACGAGCAGTACTTC. Protein sequence: CSAAGRPGHYYEQYF.

This clonotype was counted only a few times. The chain uses TRBV29-1 and TRBJ1-1; 7 bases fit TRBD1. The CDR3 length is 14 residues. With 2 bases clipped from V and 1 base from J, the junction kept 4 bases outside the gene matches. Germline lookup yields CDR1 SQVTM and CDR2 ANQGSEA. In DNA, the CDR3 is TGCAGCGTTGAACGGTCAGGGGGGAACACTGAAGCTTTCTTT. This gives the protein CSVERSGGNTEAFF.

This clonotype was counted many times. For the CDR3, the DNA is TGTGCCAGCAGCCAATCAGGTCGGCCGGAGACCCAGTACTTC. This translates into CASSQSGRPETQYF. The chain uses TRBV3-1 and TRBJ2-5, with D unclear. Per the germline V gene, CDR1 is LGHDT and CDR2 is YNNKEL (reference sequence). This CDR3 is built from 14 residues. V dropped 2 bases and J dropped 5 bases, with 12 bases sitting between them.

The chain joins TRBV3-1 to TRBJ1-5; D not certain. CDR3 length: 13 residues. Germline V gene data show CDR1 as LGHDT and CDR2 as YNNKEL (reference sequence). Deletions cut 0 bases from V and 3 bases from J, with 3 bases between. The CDR3, as DNA: TGTGCCAGCAGCCAAGAAGCCAATCAGCCCCAGCATTTT. It codes for CASSQEANQPQHF.

The chain employs TRBV9 and TRBJ2-1; 8 bases are a match to TRBD2. This CDR3 is built from 16 residues. With V trimmed by 0 bases and J by 4 bases, 6 bases remained unmatched. The germline V gene encodes CDR1 SGDLS and CDR2 YYNGEE. CDR3 in amino acids: CASSVVPSGGYNEQFF. The CDR3 coding sequence is TGTGCCAGCAGCGTAGTACCGAGCGGGGGATACAATGAGCAGTTCTTC.